The T cell receptor beta chain described here comes from a study of blood T cell repertoires in COVID-19. Method: immunoSEQ multiplex PCR; TCRdb's copy keeps in-frame clones and lacks some. The profile shows under 300,000 clones, roughly 87% of them singletons. The sequence was obtained from a man aged 55 to 69 who had recovered from COVID-19. Sequencing was performed on peripheral blood.

CDR3 nucleotides: TGTGCCAGCAGCCGGGGGCGAACCTACGAGCAGTACTTC. Amino acids: CASSRGRTYEQYF. This chain connects TRBV7-8 to TRBJ2-7; D is perhaps TRBD1 or TRBD2 (6 bases each). This CDR3 has 13 residues. V lost 5 bases to trimming and J lost 2 bases, with 10 bases between them. Germline lookup yields CDR1 SGHVS and CDR2 FQNEAQ.